What follows is one TCR beta chain and its context. Under the authors' procedure: Amplified reference gene primers provided the basis for estimating nucleated cell counts. Assay: immunoSEQ multiplex PCR; the TCRdb copy retains only in-frame clones and omits some. The V and J calls and clone size were taken over from that table, and D and trimming were inferred from the DNA. The top ten hold more than 9% of the sample, which has about 170,000 clones, about four fifths seen once. The data were taken from a study of blood T cell repertoires in COVID-19. About the study: T cells, B-cell-depleted T cells, or PBMCs supplied cDNA or gDNA.

The clonotype comes from a woman older than 75 with active or convalescent COVID-19. The sample was peripheral blood.

The CDR3 coding sequence is TGTGCCAGCAGCCAAAGAGCGGGACAGGGGGGGAGTGGCTACACCTTC. This translates into CASSQRAGQGGSGYTF. V gene TRBV3-1 (or the pseudogene TRBV3-2) combines with J gene TRBJ1-2; 11 nucleotides match TRBD1. This CDR3 comprises 16 residues. With V trimmed by 2 bases and J by 7 bases, 9 bases remained unmatched. CDR1 is LGHDT and CDR2 is YNNKEL in the germline V gene (reference sequence).